This T cell receptor (beta chain) derives from a study of CD4 T cells in relation to SARS-CoV-2 and coronaviruses (dated by TCRdb to the early 2020s). As for the study more broadly: Using patient-derived lymphoblastoid cell lines, the shared crossreactive spike epitopes were mapped to their HLA restriction. The study assessed, at the TCR clonotype level, memory CD4+ T cell crossreactivity between SARS-CoV-2 and common cold coronavirus spike proteins. The Adaptive Biotechnologies TCR-sequencing kit was used to sequence samples from three pre-COVID donors and the naive versus memory experiments, while other data came from Illumina-based sequencing. A different TCR-beta assay, based on Illumina, was used to sequence expansion assays from other donors in the study. General conclusions and limits of the study: Small numbers of patients and of tested TCRs limited the study. No donor contributed both pre-pandemic and post-infection samples, which limited tracing the source of pre-existing responses. Significantly weaker SARS-CoV-2-driven expansion was shown by crossreactive clones than by monoreactive clones, consistent with antigenic imprinting. Approximately 69% of donors had memory CD4+ clonotypes that crossrecognized SARS-CoV-2 and at least one common cold coronavirus spike. Crossreactivity analysis centred on spike protein, so crossreactivity against other viral proteins was not assessed. Naive versus memory sequencing indicated that memory recall responses, rather than primary responses primed during culture, are detected by the assay.

Counted from cysteine to phenylalanine, this CDR3 has 16 amino acids. The sequence is cut down to CDR3 DNA, 48 bases in frame from base 1. The junction shows trimming of 1 base on V and 0 bases on J, plus 8 bases between the germline ends. Via the germline V gene, CDR1 is SGDLS and CDR2 YYNGEE. CD4+ T cells from unexposed donors were collected before the COVID-19 pandemic (2011-2018). Naive and memory CD4+ T cells were separated from cryopreserved PBMCs by CD4 enrichment followed by EasySep naive CD4+ T cell enrichment. Leukapheresis product for the unexposed donors was bought commercially. PBMCs were isolated from leukapheresis product or whole blood by Ficoll-Paque PLUS gradient centrifugation. PBMCs were either cryopreserved at -140°C or used fresh in the expansion assay. The QIAamp Micro DNA Kit was used to extract genomic DNA from the CD4+ T cells. DNA from uncultured naive and memory CD4+ T cells underwent immunoSEQ TCR-beta sequencing at deep resolution. On the authors' methods: During preprocessing, nonproductive sequences were discarded, as were any CDR3s that did not begin with C, did not end with F or W, or were shorter than 7 amino acids. Cultured and uncultured naive and memory CD4+ repertoires were searched for previously identified spike- and CEF-reactive CDR3s. CDR3 homology was measured as pairwise Levenshtein distance, computed with the stringdist R package after trimming three terminal residues from each end. The clones in this table, taken by TCRdb from immuneACCESS, are in-frame only. Not every clone is retained; where verified, under half of the shortfall comes from an unresolved V gene, and the cause of the rest is unknown. That table gives V, J and clone size, and the DNA gave D and trimming. The sample records 60,000 to 75,000 clones, 93% of which are singletons. Around 0.25% of the sample rests with the top ten.

Details on this clone: This receptor's antigen is unknown. One base away there is no much larger clone; base qualities are not given.

Source material: naive CD4+ T cells from PBMCs. Taken with the paper, the label for cell subset or site translates to: naive CD4+ T cells isolated by negative enrichment. The V and J segments used are TRBV9 and TRBJ1-6, with no reliable assignment of the D segment. The sequence derives from a human donor in good health. This receptor carries the CDR3 CASSVSPSSYNSPLHF. The DNA sequence reads TGTGCCAGCAGCGTAAGCCCGAGCTCCTATAATTCACCCCTCCACTTT.